This TCR beta chain was sequenced during a study of blood T cell repertoires in COVID-19. Across the whole study: The study drew acute and convalescent COVID-19 samples from the United States, Italy and Spain. Sources were T cells, B-cell-depleted T cells, or PBMCs; the material itself was cDNA or gDNA.

V lost 5 bases to trimming and J lost 5 bases, with 13 bases between them. This CDR3 comprises 15 residues. The germline V gene has CDR1 MNHEY and CDR2 SMNVEV (reference sequence). The sample holds a few counts of this clone. Authors' processing steps: Reference gene primer amplification gave estimated nucleated cell counts. The method was immunoSEQ multiplex PCR; TCRdb's version includes in-frame clones alone and lacks a portion of them. The V and J calls and clone size are taken from that table; D and trimming were inferred from the DNA. This table holds 130,000 to 150,000 clones, roughly 90% found once.

Sample: peripheral blood. This sequence joins TRBV27 and TRBJ1-6, with D possibly matching TRBD1 (6 bases). The clonotype originates from a man aged 45-60 years with active or convalescent COVID-19. The DNA of the CDR3 is TGTGCCAGCAGTGCGCGGACAGTAGATAATTCACCCCTCCACTTT. Its protein is CASSARTVDNSPLHF.